What follows is one T cell receptor beta chain and its context. This entry comes from a study of blood T cell repertoires in COVID-19. CDR1 ENHRY and CDR2 SYGVKD come from the germline V gene. V shed 4 bases, J shed 4 bases, and the junction held 3 bases outside the gene matches. The CDR3 covers 15 residues. Libraries were prepared by immunoSEQ multiplex PCR; TCRdb keeps only in-frame clonotypes and omits some of them. Of about 260,000 clones listed, around 84% were seen once; the top ten hold approximately 1.4%. This TCR was recovered from a woman in her thirties or forties who had recovered from COVID-19. The rearrangement uses TRBV10-3 and TRBJ2-7; 14 nucleotides agree with TRBD2. The sample consisted of peripheral blood. The CDR3 is CAISGTSGGSYEQYF. CDR3 DNA sequence: TGTGCCATCAGTGGGACTAGCGGGGGGAGTTACGAGCAGTACTTC.